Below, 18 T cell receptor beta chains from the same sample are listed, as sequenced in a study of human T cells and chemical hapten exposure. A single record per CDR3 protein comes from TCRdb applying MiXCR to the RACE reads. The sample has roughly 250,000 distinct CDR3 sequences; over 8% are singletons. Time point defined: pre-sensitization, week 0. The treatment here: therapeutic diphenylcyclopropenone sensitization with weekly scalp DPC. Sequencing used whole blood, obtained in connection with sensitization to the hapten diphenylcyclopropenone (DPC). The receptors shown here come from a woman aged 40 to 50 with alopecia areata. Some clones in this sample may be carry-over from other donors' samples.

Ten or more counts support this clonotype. The CDR3 spells CSAVVGNYGYTF. The CDR3 bases are TGCAGTGCTGTAGTAGGGAACTATGGCTACACCTTC. V is TRBV20-1 and J is TRBJ1-2; D gene uncertain. Germline V lookup: CDR1 DFQATT, CDR2 SNEGSKA (reference sequence). V was pared by 5 bases and J by 2 bases, with 9 bases between. The CDR3 sequence is 12 residues long.

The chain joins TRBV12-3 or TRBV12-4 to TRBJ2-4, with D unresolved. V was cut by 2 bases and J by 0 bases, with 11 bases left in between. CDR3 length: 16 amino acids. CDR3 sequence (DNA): TGTGCCAGCAGTTTACCCCCTCATTTAGCCAAAAACATTCAGTACTTC. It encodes CASSLPPHLAKNIQYF.

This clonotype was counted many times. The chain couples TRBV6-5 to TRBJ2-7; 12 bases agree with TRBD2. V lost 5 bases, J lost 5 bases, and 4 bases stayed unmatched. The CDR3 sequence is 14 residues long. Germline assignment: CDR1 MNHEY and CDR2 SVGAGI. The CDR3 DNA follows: TGTGCCAGCAGTCTAGCGGGAGGGAGGGACGAGCAGTACTTC. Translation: CASSLAGGRDEQYF.

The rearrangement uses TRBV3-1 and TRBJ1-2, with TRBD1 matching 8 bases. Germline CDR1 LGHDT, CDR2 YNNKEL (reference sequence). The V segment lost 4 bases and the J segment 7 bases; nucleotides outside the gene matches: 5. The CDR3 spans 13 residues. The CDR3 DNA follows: TGTGCCAGCAGCCCTAGGACAGGGTCTGGCTACACCTTC. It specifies CASSPRTGSGYTF.

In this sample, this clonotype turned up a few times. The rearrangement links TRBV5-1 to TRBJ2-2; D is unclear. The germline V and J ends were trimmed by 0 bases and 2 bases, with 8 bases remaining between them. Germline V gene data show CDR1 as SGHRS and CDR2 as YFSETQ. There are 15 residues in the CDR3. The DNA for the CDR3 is TGCGCCAGCAGCTTGGGAGTTAGTAACACCGGGGAGCTGTTTTTT. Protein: CASSLGVSNTGELFF.

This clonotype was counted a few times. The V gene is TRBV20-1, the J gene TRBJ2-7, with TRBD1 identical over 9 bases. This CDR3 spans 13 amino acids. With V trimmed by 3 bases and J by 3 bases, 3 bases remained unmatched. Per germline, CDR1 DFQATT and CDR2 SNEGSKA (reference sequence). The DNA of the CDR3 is TGCAGTGCTAGCCGGGACAGGGACTACGAGCAGTACTTC. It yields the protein CSASRDRDYEQYF.

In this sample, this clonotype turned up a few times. The CDR3 coding sequence is TGTGCCAGCAGCATACAGGGGGAGGGCGATACGCAGTATTTT. Protein product: CASSIQGEGDTQYF. This sequence joins TRBV7-3 and TRBJ2-3; perhaps TRBD1 as D (8 bases). Germline V gene lookup returns CDR1 SGHTA and CDR2 FQGTGA. CDR3 size: 14 residues. The V and J ends lost 5 bases and 6 bases respectively, with 15 bases between them.

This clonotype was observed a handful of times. CDR3 sequence reads: CSANYNEQFF. The CDR3 DNA reads as TGCAGTGCCAACTACAATGAGCAGTTCTTC. The chain joins TRBV20-1 to TRBJ2-1; D call uncertain. CDR1 is DFQATT and CDR2 is SNEGSKA in the germline V gene (reference sequence). Trimming took 6 bases from V and 3 from J, leaving 3 bases between them. The CDR3 consists of 10 residues.

The CDR3 region is CASNAVSSTDTQYF. The DNA of the CDR3 is TGTGCCAGCAACGCGGTATCTAGCACAGATACGCAGTATTTT. The gene calls are TRBV7-9 and TRBJ2-3; D remains ambiguous. Between the trimmed V and J ends, which lost 7 bases and 0 bases, there was a span of 11 bases. Germline CDR1 reads SEHNR; CDR2 reads FQNEAQ (reference sequence). This CDR3 comprises 14 residues.

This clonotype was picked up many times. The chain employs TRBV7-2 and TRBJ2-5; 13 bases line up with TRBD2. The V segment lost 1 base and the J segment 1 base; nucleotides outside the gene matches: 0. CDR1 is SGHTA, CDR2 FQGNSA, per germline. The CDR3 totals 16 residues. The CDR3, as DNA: TGTGCCAGCAGCTTAGGACTAGCGGGAGGCCAAGAGACCCAGTACTTC. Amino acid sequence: CASSLGLAGGQETQYF. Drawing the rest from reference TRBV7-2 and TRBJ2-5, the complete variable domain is GAGVSQSPSNKVTEKGKDVELRCDPISGHTALYWYRQSLGQGLEFLIYFQGNSAPDKSGLPSDRFSAERTGGSVSTLTIQRTQQEDSAVYLCASSLGLAGGQETQYFGPGTRLLVL.

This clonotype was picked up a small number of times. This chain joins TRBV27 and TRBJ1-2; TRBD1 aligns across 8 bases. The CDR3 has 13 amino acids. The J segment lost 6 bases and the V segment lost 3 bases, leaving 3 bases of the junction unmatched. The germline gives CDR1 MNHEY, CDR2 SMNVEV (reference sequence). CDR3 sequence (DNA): TGTGCCAGCAGTTTTTGGGGACAGGATGGCTACACCTTC. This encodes CASSFWGQDGYTF.

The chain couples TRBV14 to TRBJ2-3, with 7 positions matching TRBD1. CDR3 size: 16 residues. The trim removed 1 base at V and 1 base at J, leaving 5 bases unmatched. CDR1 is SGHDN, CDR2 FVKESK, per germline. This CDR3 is CASSQVTGLGTDTQYF. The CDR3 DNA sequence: TGTGCCAGCAGCCAAGTGACAGGGCTAGGCACAGATACGCAGTATTTT.

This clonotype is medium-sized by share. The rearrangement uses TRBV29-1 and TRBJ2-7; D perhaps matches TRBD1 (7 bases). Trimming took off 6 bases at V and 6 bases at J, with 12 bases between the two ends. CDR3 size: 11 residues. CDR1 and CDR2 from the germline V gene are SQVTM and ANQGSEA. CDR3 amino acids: CSVTQGGEQYF. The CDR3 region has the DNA TGCAGCGTGACCCAGGGGGGCGAGCAGTACTTC.

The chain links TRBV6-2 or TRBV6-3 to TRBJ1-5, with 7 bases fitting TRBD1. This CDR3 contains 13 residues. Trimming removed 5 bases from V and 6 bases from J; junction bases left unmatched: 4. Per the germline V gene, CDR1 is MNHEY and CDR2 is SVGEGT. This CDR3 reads CASSDYRGQPQHF. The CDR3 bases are TGTGCCAGCAGTGATTACAGGGGTCAGCCCCAGCATTTT.

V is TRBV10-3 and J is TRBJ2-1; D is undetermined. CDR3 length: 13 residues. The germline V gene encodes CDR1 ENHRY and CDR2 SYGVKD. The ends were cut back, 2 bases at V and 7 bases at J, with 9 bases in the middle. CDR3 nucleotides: TGTGCCATCAGTGAGACCATAGGGAATGAGCAGTTCTTC. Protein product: CAISETIGNEQFF.

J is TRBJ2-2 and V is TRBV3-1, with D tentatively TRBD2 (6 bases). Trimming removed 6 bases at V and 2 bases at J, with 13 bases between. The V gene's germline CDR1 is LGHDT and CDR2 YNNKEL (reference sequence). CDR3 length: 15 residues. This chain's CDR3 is CASRKLGLNTGELFF. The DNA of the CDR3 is TGTGCCAGCAGAAAACTGGGACTTAACACCGGGGAGCTGTTTTTT. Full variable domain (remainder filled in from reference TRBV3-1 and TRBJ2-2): DTAVSQTPKYLVTQMGNDKSIKCEQNLGHDTMYWYKQDSKKFLKIMFSYNNKELIINETVPNRFSPKSPDKAHLNLHINSLELGDSAVYFCASRKLGLNTGELFFGEGSRLTVL.

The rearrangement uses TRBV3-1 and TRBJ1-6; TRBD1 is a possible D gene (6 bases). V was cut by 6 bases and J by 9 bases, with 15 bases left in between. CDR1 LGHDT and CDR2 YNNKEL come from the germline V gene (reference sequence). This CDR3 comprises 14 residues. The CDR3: CASSRGGLSSPLHF. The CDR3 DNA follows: TGTGCCAGCAGTCGAGGGGGGTTGAGTTCACCCCTCCACTTT.

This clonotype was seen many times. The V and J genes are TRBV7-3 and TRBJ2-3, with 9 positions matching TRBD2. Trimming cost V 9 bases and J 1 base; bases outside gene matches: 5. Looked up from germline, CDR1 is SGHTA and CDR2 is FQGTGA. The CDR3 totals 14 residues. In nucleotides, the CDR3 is TGTGCCAGTTCGACTAGCGGAGGCACAGATACGCAGTATTTT. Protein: CASSTSGGTDTQYF.